Listed below are T cell receptor beta chains from one sample, sequenced in a study of T cells in Graves' hyperthyroidism and ophthalmopathy. TCRdb re-analysed the multiplex PCR reads in MiXCR, keeping a single row per CDR3 protein. The sample records some 650,000 distinct CDR3 sequences, more than 15% being singletons. The source material was blood. These receptor sequences come from a woman aged 40 to 50 with Graves' ophthalmopathy. Both conserved end residues are part of each CDR3. Each record gives: J gene, V gene, clone size, D gene, CDR3 protein, CDR3 DNA. D genes are given only for firm matches. Not all rows give a size; the values are once, few, many and, for expanded clones, a class.

>TRBJ2-3|TRBV10-2|.|TRBD2
CATQLAGDTQYF
TGCGCCACCCAACTAGCGGGAGATACGCAGTATTTT
>TRBJ2-5|TRBV28|many|.
CASSPLGQPTQETQYF
TGTGCCAGCAGCCCCCTAGGACAGCCGACCCAAGAGACCCAGTACTTC
>TRBJ2-5|TRBV5-4|few|TRBD1
CASSHRQGGETQYF
TGTGCCAGCAGCCACCGACAGGGCGGGGAGACCCAGTACTTC
>TRBJ2-3|TRBV9|.|TRBD2
CASSASGTYTDTQYF
TGTGCCAGCAGCGCTAGCGGGACCTACACAGATACGCAGTATTTT
>TRBJ2-3|TRBV12-3/TRBV12-4|many|TRBD2
CASSPKGLAGVVDTQYF
TGTGCCAGCAGCCCTAAGGGACTAGCGGGAGTGGTAGATACGCAGTATTTT
>TRBJ2-5|TRBV20-1|.|.
CSARQGVLFQYF
TGCAGTGCTAGGCAGGGCGTGTTATTCCAGTACTTC
>TRBJ2-2|TRBV19|.|TRBD1
CASSMGTGATGEPFF
TGTGCCAGTAGTATGGGCACAGGGGCCACCGGGGAGCCGTTTTTT
>TRBJ1-2|TRBV11-2|many|.
CASSLAEANYGYTF
TGTGCCAGCAGCTTAGCAGAGGCTAACTATGGCTACACCTTC
>TRBJ1-1|TRBV20-1|many|TRBD1
CSAADRGQDNTEAFF
TGCAGTGCTGCCGACCGGGGACAGGACAACACTGAAGCTTTCTTT
>TRBJ1-2|TRBV2|many|.
CASSDVGYTF
TGTGCCAGCAGTGACGTTGGCTACACCTTC
>TRBJ1-3|TRBV20-1|few|.
CSARTSADTGNTIYF
TGCAGTGCTAGAACCTCGGCGGATACTGGAAACACCATATATTTT
>TRBJ1-3|TRBV7-9|.|.
CASSLVVPLPGNTIYF
TGTGCCAGCAGCTTAGTGGTTCCTCTCCCTGGAAACACCATATATTTT
>TRBJ2-5|TRBV20-1|.|TRBD2
CSAGSGQTETQYF
TGCAGTGCCGGTAGCGGGCAAACAGAGACCCAGTACTTC
>TRBJ2-7|TRBV20-1|.|TRBD2
CSAGQKRGVSYEQYF
TGCAGTGCTGGGCAAAAGCGGGGGGTTTCCTACGAGCAGTACTTC
>TRBJ2-1|TRBV11-2|.|TRBD2
CASSFSGLAVIGYNEQFF
TGTGCCAGCAGCTTTTCGGGACTAGCGGTAATTGGCTACAATGAGCAGTTCTTC
>TRBJ1-1|TRBV29-1|.|TRBD1
CSVGPLTGGTEAFF
TGCAGCGTTGGCCCGCTAACAGGGGGCACTGAAGCTTTCTTT
>TRBJ1-1|TRBV7-2|many|TRBD1
CASSLGWQGAFRLVNTEAFF
TGTGCCAGCAGCTTAGGGTGGCAGGGGGCGTTCCGTCTCGTGAACACTGAAGCTTTCTTT
>TRBJ1-6|TRBV28|.|.
CASNSEGAGHSKSPLHF
TGTGCCAGCAATTCGGAGGGCGCCGGGCACTCCAAATCACCCCTCCACTTT
>TRBJ1-1|TRBV29-1|.|.
CSVGIPGAEAFF
TGCAGCGTTGGAATTCCCGGAGCTGAAGCTTTCTTT
>TRBJ1-2|TRBV11-2|many|TRBD1
CASSLADGRGQFYGYTF
TGTGCCAGCAGCTTAGCAGATGGCAGGGGGCAATTCTATGGCTACACCTTC
>TRBJ2-3|TRBV28|many|.
CAISGGGPTDTQYF
TGTGCCATTAGTGGAGGAGGGCCCACAGATACGCAGTATTTT
>TRBJ1-1|TRBV6-1|many|TRBD1
CASYWGTGAVVNTEAFF
TGTGCCAGCTACTGGGGGACAGGGGCGGTTGTGAACACTGAAGCTTTCTTT
>TRBJ1-1|TRBV18|many|.
CASSPTTDGGTEAFF
TGTGCCAGCTCACCAACGACGGACGGAGGAACTGAAGCTTTCTTT
>TRBJ1-2|TRBV12-3/TRBV12-4|many|.
CASSPATGNYGYTF
TGTGCCAGCAGTCCGGCGACAGGAAACTATGGCTACACCTTC
>TRBJ1-5|TRBV3-1|.|.
CASSRGAGINQPQHF
TGTGCCAGCAGCCGAGGCGCAGGGATCAATCAGCCCCAGCATTTT
>TRBJ1-5|TRBV7-8|many|.
CASSLVGGAGNSNQPQHF
TGTGCCAGCAGCTTGGTCGGCGGGGCAGGGAATAGCAATCAGCCCCAGCATTTT